This TCR beta chain came from a study of blood T cell repertoires in COVID-19 (dated by TCRdb to 2018 to 2021). In the study overall: Samples from collaborators originated in the United States, Italy and Spain and spanned both the acute and convalescent phases of COVID-19. The samples were drawn from two sources: the first 160 participants of the ongoing ImmuneRACE study, and approximately 1,300 subjects contributed by 6 global collaborators. Where HLA class I and class II types were available, the types were taken from metadata supplied by the sample provider, not from assay-based typing. The repertoires were made available in a free public database intended to serve as a resource for research on the immune response to SARS-CoV-2. Deeply sampled blood TCRbeta repertoires from subjects exposed to, actively infected with, or recovered from COVID-19 were included in the dataset. A de-identified subject ID, COVID-19 status, age in years and sex were almost always included in the sample metadata. The material from the prospective study consisted of cDNA or gDNA derived from T cells, B-cell-depleted T cells, or PBMCs. Results the study describes overall, beyond this receptor: The amount of clinical and demographic metadata varied by source and participant and was provided uncurated.

The immunoSEQ Assay, a bias-controlled multiplex PCR, was used to amplify TCRbeta CDR3 regions from genomic DNA. The authors' analysis ran thus. Within the assay, amplification of reference gene primers was used to estimate how many nucleated cells each sample contained. To quantify the absolute abundance of each unique TCRbeta CDR3 rearrangement, sequence reads were collapsed and filtered. Productive Simpson clonality was computed per sample as the square root of Simpson's diversity index over productive rearrangements. Not all clones reach the TCRdb copy of this immuneACCESS table, which keeps in-frame sequences only. Checked studies attribute under half of the gap to unresolved V genes and leave the rest unexplained. From that table come the V and J calls and clone size; the DNA was used to work out D and trimming. Within this sample are hundreds of thousands of clones, with around 87% of them counted one time only. In total, the top ten clones hold around 1.1% of the sample.

Participants in the prospective study were enrolled through a virtual design, were aged roughly 18 to 100 years, and lived in roughly 25 United States geographic areas. In the prospective study, participants were assigned to cohorts based on the clinical history participants reported in a screening survey and a study questionnaire. Recovered participants in ImmuneRACE Cohort 3 were defined as having two consecutive negative NP/OP PCR tests, clearance from a healthcare professional, or resolution of symptoms. Mobile phlebotomists in the prospective study collected whole blood, serum and a nasopharyngeal or oropharyngeal swab from every participant. Over a roughly two-month period, participants in the prospective study had the option of providing additional blood draws and questionnaires. Prospective study blood samples were shipped either frozen or at room temperature before DNA extraction. The V end gives up 2 bases and the J end 3 bases, leaving 2 bases in the junction not matched to a gene. CDR1 MNHEY and CDR2 SVGAGI are derived from the germline V gene. Reading from cysteine to phenylalanine, the CDR3 counts 14 amino acids. Only the CDR3 portion is preserved as DNA: 42 bases, with reading frame beginning at the first base.

On this clone itself: No cognate antigen has been identified for it. Per-base qualities were not stored, and no clone one base away is much larger.

This receptor was identified in a man aged 30 to 39 who had recovered from COVID-19. The sample consisted of PBMCs or T cells enriched from blood (not recorded which). Recombination connected TRBV6-5 to TRBJ2-3; TRBD2 lines up with 7 middle nucleotides. The DNA reads TGTGCCAGCAGTTACCTGCGGGAGACAGATACGCAGTATTTT. Its translation reads: CASSYLRETDTQYF.